This T cell receptor beta chain was recovered during a study of identical twins. Whole-study results and caveats: Models predicted too little out-of-frame TCR alpha sharing in monozygotic twins.

TCRdb ran MiXCR on the 5' RACE reads and lists one entry per CDR3 protein. The data hold 200,000 or so distinct CDR3 sequences, with about 16% observed a single time. The V gene lost 3 bases and the J gene lost 8 bases, with 14 bases spanning the gap. From germline, CDR1 is MNHEY and CDR2 SVGAGI. The length of the CDR3 is 15 residues. Concerning this clonotype: Its antigen is still unknown.

Another study also made use of these data, one on T cells expressing NK-cell markers. That paper states: One of eight sequenced donors was HCMV-seronegative; the other seven were seropositive. The dominant NKG2C+ clonotypes represented about 1.0-7.0% of CD8+ T cells in over 5 donors.

The sequence was collected from a woman younger than 35 in good health. The sequenced sample was CD8+ T cells sorted from blood. The chain links TRBV6-5 to TRBJ1-6, with D perhaps TRBD1 (5 bases). In DNA, the CDR3 is TGTGCCAGCAGTTATATAGGAGGAGGGGATTCACCCCTCCACTTT. Amino acid sequence: CASSYIGGGDSPLHF.